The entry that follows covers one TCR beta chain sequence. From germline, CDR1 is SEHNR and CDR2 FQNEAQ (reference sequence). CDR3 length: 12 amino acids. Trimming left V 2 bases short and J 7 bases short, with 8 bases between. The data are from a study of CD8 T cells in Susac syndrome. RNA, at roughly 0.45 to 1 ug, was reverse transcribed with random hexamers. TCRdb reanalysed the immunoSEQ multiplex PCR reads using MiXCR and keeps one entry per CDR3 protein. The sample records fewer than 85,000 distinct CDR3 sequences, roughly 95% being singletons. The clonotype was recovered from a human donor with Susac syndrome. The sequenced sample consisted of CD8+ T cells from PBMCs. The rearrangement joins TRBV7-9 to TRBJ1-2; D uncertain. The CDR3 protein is CASSLSGRGYTF. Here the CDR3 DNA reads TGTGCCAGCAGCTTAAGCGGTCGTGGCTACACCTTC.